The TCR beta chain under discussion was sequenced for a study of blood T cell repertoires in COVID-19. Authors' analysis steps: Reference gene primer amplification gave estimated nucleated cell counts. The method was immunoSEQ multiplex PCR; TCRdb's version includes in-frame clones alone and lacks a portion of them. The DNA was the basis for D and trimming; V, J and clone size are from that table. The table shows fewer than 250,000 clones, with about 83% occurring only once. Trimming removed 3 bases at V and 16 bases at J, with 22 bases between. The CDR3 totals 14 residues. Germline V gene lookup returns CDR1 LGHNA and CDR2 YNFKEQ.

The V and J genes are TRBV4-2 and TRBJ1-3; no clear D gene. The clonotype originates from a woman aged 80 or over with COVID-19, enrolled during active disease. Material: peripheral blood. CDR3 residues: CASSQGPRAYESYF. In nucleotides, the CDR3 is TGTGCCAGCAGCCAGGGCCCGAGGGCCTATGAGTCGTATTTT.